One TCR beta chain is described in this entry. This sample was taken from a study of T cells in Graves' hyperthyroidism and ophthalmopathy. What was amplified from RNA transcripts were TCR beta CDR3 regions. The HTBI primer set drove a first-round RT-PCR of the TCR CDR3. TCRdb fed the multiplex PCR reads into MiXCR, producing one record per CDR3 protein. The data contain about 720,000 distinct CDR3 sequences, under 20% of them seen just once; the ten biggest clones take up 16%. Germline-derived CDR1 and CDR2 are SGHRS and YFSETQ. This CDR3 is built from 17 residues. J gave up 2 bases and V 0 bases, and 6 bases lay outside the gene matches.

V and J are TRBV5-1 and TRBJ2-2; TRBD1 matches 8 bases. The receptor was isolated from a woman between 50 and 59 years old with Graves' hyperthyroidism that later progressed to Graves' ophthalmopathy. Sequenced input: blood. The CDR3 DNA is TGCGCCAGCAGCTTGGCCCCGACAGGGGTTAACACCGGGGAGCTGTTTTTT. This translates into CASSLAPTGVNTGELFF.